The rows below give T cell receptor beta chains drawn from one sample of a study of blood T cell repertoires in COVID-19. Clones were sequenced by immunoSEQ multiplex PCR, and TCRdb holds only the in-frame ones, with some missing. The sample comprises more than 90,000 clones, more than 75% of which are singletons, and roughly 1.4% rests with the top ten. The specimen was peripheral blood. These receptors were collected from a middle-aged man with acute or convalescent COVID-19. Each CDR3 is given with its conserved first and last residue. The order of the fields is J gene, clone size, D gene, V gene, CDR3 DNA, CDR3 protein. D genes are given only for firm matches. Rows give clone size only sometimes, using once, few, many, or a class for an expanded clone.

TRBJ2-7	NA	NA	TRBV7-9	TGTGCCAGCAGCTTAGTTGCCGGGTTGGACGAGCAGTACTTC	CASSLVAGLDEQYF
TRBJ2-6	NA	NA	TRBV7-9	TGTGCCAGCAGCACCCGGACAGCTGGGGCCAACGTCCTGACTTTC	CASSTRTAGANVLTF
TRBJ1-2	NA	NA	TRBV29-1	TGCAGCGCACTAACAGGGCCCAACTATGGCTACACCTTC	CSALTGPNYGYTF
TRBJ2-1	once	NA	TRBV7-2	TGTGCCAGCAGCCCCCCCACGGGCTCCTACAATGAGCAGTTCTTC	CASSPPTGSYNEQFF
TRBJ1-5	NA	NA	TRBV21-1	TGTGCCAGCAGCTTCCCTAACCCGGCCCGGGGTAATCAGCCCCAGCATTTT	CASSFPNPARGNQPQHF
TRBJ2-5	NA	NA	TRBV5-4	TGTGCCAGCAGCCCCCGGGTAGCTGAGACCCAGTACTTC	CASSPRVAETQYF
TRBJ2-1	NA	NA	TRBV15	TGTGCCACCAGCAGCGACAGGCAAGTGGGGCCATACCACAATGAGCAGTTCTTC	CATSSDRQVGPYHNEQFF
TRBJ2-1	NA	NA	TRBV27	TGTGCCAGCAGTTTAACGAGCTCCTACAATGAGCAGTTCTTC	CASSLTSSYNEQFF
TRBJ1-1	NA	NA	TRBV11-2	TGTGCCAGCAGCGTAATTAGAGCTTTCTTT	CASSVIRAFF
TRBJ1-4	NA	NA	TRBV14	TGTGCCAGCAGCCAAGAGTGGGGAGGTCTTCAAAAACTGTTTTTT	CASSQEWGGLQKLFF
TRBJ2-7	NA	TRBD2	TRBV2	TGTGCCAGCAGCCTCTTTAGCGGGGTCCCCTACGAGCAGTACTTC	CASSLFSGVPYEQYF
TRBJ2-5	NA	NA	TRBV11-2	TGTGCCAGCAGCTTAGGGGGGCCCCGGGAGACCCAGTACTTC	CASSLGGPRETQYF
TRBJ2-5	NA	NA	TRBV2	TGTGCCAGCAGTGAAGCGCTTAGGGGCGCTGGGGAGACCCAGTACTTC	CASSEALRGAGETQYF
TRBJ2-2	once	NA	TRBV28	TGTGCCAGCAGTCCCCCCCCCAACGGCGGGGAGCTGTTTTTT	CASSPPPNGGELFF
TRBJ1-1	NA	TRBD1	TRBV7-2	TGTGCCAGCAGCCCTAGACAGGGAGGACCTACTTTCTTT	CASSPRQGGPTFF
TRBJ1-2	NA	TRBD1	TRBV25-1	TGTGCCAGCAGCCCTAATGGACAGGCTAACTATGGCTACACCTTC	CASSPNGQANYGYTF
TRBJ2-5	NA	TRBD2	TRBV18	TGTGCCAGCTCACGAAGCACTAGCGGGGGCTCCCAAGAGACCCAGTACTTC	CASSRSTSGGSQETQYF
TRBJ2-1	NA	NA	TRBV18	TGTGCCAGCTCCCAACGCCGGGATCTTTACAATGAGCAGTTCTTC	CASSQRRDLYNEQFF
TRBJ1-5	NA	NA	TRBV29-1	TGCAGCGTGCTAGGTCAAGGGGATCAGCCCCAGCATTTT	CSVLGQGDQPQHF
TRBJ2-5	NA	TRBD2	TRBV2	TGTGCCAGCAGTGAAGCGGGAGGGGCCATCCAAGAGACCCAGTACTTC	CASSEAGGAIQETQYF
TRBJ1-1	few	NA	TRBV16	TGTGCCAGCAGCCGGCGCCAGGACACTGAAGCTTTCTTT	CASSRRQDTEAFF
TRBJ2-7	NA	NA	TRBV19	TGTGCCAGTAGTATTAGAGTCGACAGCTCCTACGAGCAGTACTTC	CASSIRVDSSYEQYF
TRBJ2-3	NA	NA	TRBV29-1	TGCAGCGCCCTGACTCACACAGATACGCAGTATTTT	CSALTHTDTQYF